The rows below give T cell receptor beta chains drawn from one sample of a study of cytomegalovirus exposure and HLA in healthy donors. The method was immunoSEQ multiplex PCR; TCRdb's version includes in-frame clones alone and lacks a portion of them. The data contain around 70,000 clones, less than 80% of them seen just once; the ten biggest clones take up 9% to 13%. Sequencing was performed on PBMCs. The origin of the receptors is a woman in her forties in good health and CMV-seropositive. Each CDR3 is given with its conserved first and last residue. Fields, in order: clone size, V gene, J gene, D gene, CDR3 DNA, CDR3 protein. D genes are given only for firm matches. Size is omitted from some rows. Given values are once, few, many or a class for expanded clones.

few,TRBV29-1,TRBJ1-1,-,TGCAGCGTCGTCGGACAGATTGAAGCTTTCTTT,CSVVGQIEAFF
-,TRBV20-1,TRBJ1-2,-,TGCAGTGCTACCACGACAGGTGGCTACACCTTC,CSATTTGGYTF
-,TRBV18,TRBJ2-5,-,TGTGCCAGCTCACCAGGGACAAGCGAGACCCAGTACTTC,CASSPGTSETQYF
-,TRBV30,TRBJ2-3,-,TGTGCCTGGAGTGAGCCCCGTAGGGGCAAGTGGGATACGCAGTATTTT,CAWSEPRRGKWDTQYF
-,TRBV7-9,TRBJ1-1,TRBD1,TGTGCCAGCAGCCCACGACAGGGGCCTGAAGCTTTCTTT,CASSPRQGPEAFF
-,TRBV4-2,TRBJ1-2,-,TGTGCCAGCAGCCAAGCTCGGGGGGCTAACTATGGCTACACCTTC,CASSQARGANYGYTF
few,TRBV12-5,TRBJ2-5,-,TGTGCTAGTGGTAGCCCGGGTCCCATGGAGACCCAGTACTTC,CASGSPGPMETQYF
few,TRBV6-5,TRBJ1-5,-,TGTGCCAGCAGTTACTCGATTCTTCAGCAGCCCCAGCATTTT,CASSYSILQQPQHF
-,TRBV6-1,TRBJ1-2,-,TGTGCCAGCAGTGAAGCGGCGGTATATGGCTACACCTTC,CASSEAAVYGYTF
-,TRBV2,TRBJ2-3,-,TGTGCCAGCAGCTCTCGACGGGGGAAAAGGGGAGATACGCAGTATTTT,CASSSRRGKRGDTQYF
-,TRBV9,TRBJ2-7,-,TGTGCCAGCAGCGTAGCTGGGCAGGGAAGTGGCGAGCAGTACTTC,CASSVAGQGSGEQYF
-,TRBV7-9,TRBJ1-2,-,TGTTCCAGCAGCTTAGAGGTCGCAGGGGTTTACTTC,CSSSLEVAGVYF
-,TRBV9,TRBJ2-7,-,TGTGCCAGCAGCGTAACTGACAGCCTCTACGAGCAGTACTTC,CASSVTDSLYEQYF
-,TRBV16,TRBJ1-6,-,TGTGCCAGCAGCCAGTCGGGGGTAAATTCACCCCTCCACTTT,CASSQSGVNSPLHF
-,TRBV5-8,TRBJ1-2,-,TGTGCCAGCAGCTTGGACAGGGAGATGGATGGCTACACCTTC,CASSLDREMDGYTF
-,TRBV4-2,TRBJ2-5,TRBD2,TGTGCCAGCAGCCAAGACGGGACTAGCGGGATGATAGAGACCCAGTACTTC,CASSQDGTSGMIETQYF
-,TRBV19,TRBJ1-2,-,TGTGCCAGTAGTTCCGCCGACACATCGACAGGCCTCTATGGCTACACCTTC,CASSSADTSTGLYGYTF
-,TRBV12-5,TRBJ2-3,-,TGTGCTAGTGGTTTGGTCAGGGGTGATACGCAGTATTTT,CASGLVRGDTQYF
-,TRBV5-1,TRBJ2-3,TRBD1,TGCGCCAGCAGCCCAGGACAGGGGTCAGATACGCAGTATTTT,CASSPGQGSDTQYF
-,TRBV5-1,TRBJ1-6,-,TGCGCCAGCAGCCCCCTTGCAGGGACTGGGAATTCACCCCTCCACTTT,CASSPLAGTGNSPLHF
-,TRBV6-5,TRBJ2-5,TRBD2,TGTGCCAGCAGTTACGGGGACTACCTTCAAGAGACCCAGTACTTC,CASSYGDYLQETQYF
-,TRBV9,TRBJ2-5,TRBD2,TGTGCCAGCACCAGAAGGGGCAGCGGGGGGGAGACCCAGTACTTC,CASTRRGSGGETQYF
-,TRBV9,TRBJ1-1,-,TGTGCCAGCAGCGTAGGACAGAAGACTGAAGCTTTCTTT,CASSVGQKTEAFF
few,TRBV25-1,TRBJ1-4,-,TGTGCCAGCAATCGGGGAGGCGAAAAACTGTTTTTT,CASNRGGEKLFF
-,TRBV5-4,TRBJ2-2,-,TGTGCCAGCAGGAATCGTGGCACAGGCGACACCGGGGAGCTGTTTTTT,CASRNRGTGDTGELFF
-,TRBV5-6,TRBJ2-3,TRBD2,TGTGCCAGCAGCTTGGCTAGCGGACACCCCCATTCGCAGTATTTT,CASSLASGHPHSQYF
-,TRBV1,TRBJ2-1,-,TGCACCAGCAGCCAGCCCCTGGTCCGGGGACTAGGTACCCATGAGCAGTTCTTC,CTSSQPLVRGLGTHEQFF
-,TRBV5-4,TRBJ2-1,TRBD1,TGTGCCAGCAGCTCGGGCGACAGGGGGAATGAGCAGTTCTTC,CASSSGDRGNEQFF
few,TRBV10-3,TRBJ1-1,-,TGTGCCATCAGTGAGCCCACAGTTTTACACACTGAAGCTTTCTTT,CAISEPTVLHTEAFF
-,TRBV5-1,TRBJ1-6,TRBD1,TGCGCCAGCAAGGACAGGGGGGATAATTCACCCCTCCACTTT,CASKDRGDNSPLHF
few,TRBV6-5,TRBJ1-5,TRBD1,TGTGCCAGCAAGCCGGGACCCGACAGGGATCAGCCCCAGCATTTT,CASKPGPDRDQPQHF
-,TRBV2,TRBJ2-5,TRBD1,TGTGCCAGCAGTGAAGCGGTGGGGACAGGGCAGTACTTC,CASSEAVGTGQYF
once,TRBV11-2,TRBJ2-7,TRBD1,TGTGCCAGCAGCTATGTTTGGGGGGACAGGGGAGCCTACGAGCAGTACTTC,CASSYVWGDRGAYEQYF
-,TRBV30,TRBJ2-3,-,TGTGCCTGGAGTGTAGATTCGGCAGATACGCAGTATTTT,CAWSVDSADTQYF
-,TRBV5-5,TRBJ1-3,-,TGTGCCAGCAGCTTGGCCTCGGGAAAACTCGTTGGAAACACCATATATTTT,CASSLASGKLVGNTIYF
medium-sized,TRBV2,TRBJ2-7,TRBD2,TGTGCCAGCAGTGCCCCACGGGGGGTCTCCGTCGAGCAGTACTTC,CASSAPRGVSVEQYF
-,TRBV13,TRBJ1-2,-,TGTGCCAGCAGCTTGGGCAGCCGGGGCTACACCTTC,CASSLGSRGYTF
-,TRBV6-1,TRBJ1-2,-,TGTGCCAGCAGGGGGGGTGGGGCTGGCTACACCTTC,CASRGGGAGYTF
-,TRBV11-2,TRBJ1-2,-,TGTGCCAGCAGCTTAGCGGGGTTCTATGGCTACACCTTC,CASSLAGFYGYTF
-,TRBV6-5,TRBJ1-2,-,TGTGCCACGAGCCAGGGCGGCCGGTATAGTGGCTACACCTTC,CATSQGGRYSGYTF
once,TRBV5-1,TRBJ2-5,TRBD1,TGCGCCAGCAGCGCTACGCCGGGACAGCGGGAGACCCAGTACTTC,CASSATPGQRETQYF